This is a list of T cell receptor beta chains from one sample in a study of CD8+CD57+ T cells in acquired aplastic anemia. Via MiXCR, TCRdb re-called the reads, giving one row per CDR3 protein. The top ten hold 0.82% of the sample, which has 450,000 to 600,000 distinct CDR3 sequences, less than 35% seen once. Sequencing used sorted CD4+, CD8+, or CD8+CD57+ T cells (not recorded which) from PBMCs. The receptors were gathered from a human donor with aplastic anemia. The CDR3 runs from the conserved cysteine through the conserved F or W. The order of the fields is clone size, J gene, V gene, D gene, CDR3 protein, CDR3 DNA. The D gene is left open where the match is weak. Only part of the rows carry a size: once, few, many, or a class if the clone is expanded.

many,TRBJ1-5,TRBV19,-,CASSIGGSGPQHF,TGTGCCAGTAGTATCGGGGGCTCTGGGCCCCAGCATTTT
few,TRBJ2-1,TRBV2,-,CASSLLATPNEQFF,TGTGCCAGCAGCTTGTTAGCGACCCCGAATGAGCAGTTCTTC
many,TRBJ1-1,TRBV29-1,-,CSVVDRHTEAFF,TGCAGCGTTGTGGACAGACACACTGAAGCTTTCTTT
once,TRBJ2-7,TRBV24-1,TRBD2,CASSDGLASEQYF,TGTGCCAGCAGTGACGGACTAGCGTCCGAGCAGTACTTC
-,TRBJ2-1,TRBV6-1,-,CASSPFGSYNEQFF,TGTGCCAGCAGTCCCTTCGGGTCCTACAATGAGCAGTTCTTC
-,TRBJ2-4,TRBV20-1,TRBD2,CSAPTSGVRNIQYF,TGCAGTGCTCCTACTAGCGGGGTACGAAACATTCAGTACTTC
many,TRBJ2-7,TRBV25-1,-,CASSGETGTLTYEQYF,TGTGCCAGCAGTGGTGAAACCGGGACATTAACCTACGAGCAGTACTTC
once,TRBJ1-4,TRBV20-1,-,CSARGTARGELFF,TGCAGTGCTAGAGGGACAGCACGGGGAGAGCTGTTTTTT
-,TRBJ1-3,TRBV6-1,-,CASSPGQFSNTIYF,TGTGCCAGCAGTCCCGGACAGTTTTCAAACACCATATATTTT
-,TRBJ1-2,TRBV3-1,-,CASSQDSRRGYGYTF,TGTGCCAGCAGCCAAGATTCCCGGCGGGGCTATGGCTACACCTTC
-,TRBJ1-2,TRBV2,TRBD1,CASRGTGDFGYTF,TGTGCCAGCAGGGGGACAGGGGACTTCGGCTACACCTTC
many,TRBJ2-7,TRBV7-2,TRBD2,CASSLGRGTSYEQYF,TGTGCCAGCAGCTTAGGACGGGGGACTAGCTACGAGCAGTACTTC
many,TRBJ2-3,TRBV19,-,CASRGTLSTDTQYF,TGTGCCAGTAGGGGGACCCTTAGCACAGATACGCAGTATTTT
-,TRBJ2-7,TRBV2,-,CASSETALWEQYF,TGTGCCAGCAGTGAAACAGCCCTCTGGGAGCAGTACTTC
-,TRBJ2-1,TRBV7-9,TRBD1,CASSLVLTGKYNGQFF,TGTGCCAGCAGCTTAGTTTTGACAGGGAAGTACAATGGGCAGTTCTTC
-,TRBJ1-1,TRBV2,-,CASSEWTSGSTEAFF,TGTGCCAGCAGTGAGTGGACTAGCGGGAGCACTGAAGCTTTCTTT
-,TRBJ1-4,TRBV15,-,CATSARTATNEKLFF,TGTGCCACCAGTGCCAGGACAGCAACTAATGAAAAACTGTTTTTT
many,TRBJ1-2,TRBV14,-,CASSQDETVYGYTF,TGTGCCAGCAGCCAAGACGAGACAGTCTATGGCTACACCTTC
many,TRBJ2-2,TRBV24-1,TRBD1,CATSWTGSTGELFF,TGTGCCACCAGCTGGACAGGGAGCACCGGGGAGCTGTTTTTT
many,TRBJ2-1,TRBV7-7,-,CASSLFGVDNEQFF,TGTGCTAGCAGCTTGTTCGGAGTCGACAATGAGCAGTTCTTC